These 8 T cell receptor beta chains originate from one sample sequenced in a study of control samples from healthy donors and cancer patients. Data came from immunoSEQ multiplex PCR; TCRdb stores just in-frame clones and leaves some out. Seen here are some 120,000 clones, 75% to 90% observed once, and the top ten hold 1.1%. Sample: PBMCs. Receptors were obtained from a woman aged 50 to 60 with colorectal cancer.

V usage is TRBV2 and J usage is TRBJ1-6; maybe TRBD1 (5 bases). Germline assignment: CDR1 SNHLY and CDR2 FYNNEI. Trimming pared 6 bases from V and 8 bases from J, leaving 17 bases between. This CDR3 is built from 15 residues. The CDR3 DNA reads as TGTGCCAGCAGACTTCCACAGGTAGAACATTCACCCCTCCACTTT. It specifies CASRLPQVEHSPLHF.

V and J are TRBV7-2 and TRBJ1-1; unclear D gene. CDR3 length: 14 residues. Germline V lookup: CDR1 SGHTA, CDR2 FQGNSA. Trimming removed 5 bases at V and 1 base at J, with 11 bases between. The CDR3 sequence: CASSPRHTNTEAFF. The DNA for the CDR3 is TGTGCCAGCAGCCCAAGACATACGAACACTGAAGCTTTCTTT.

This clone has a single count. The chain is built from TRBV18 and TRBJ2-3; D is unclear. Germline-derived CDR1 and CDR2 are KGHSH and LQKENI. This CDR3 is 17 amino acids long. Trimming took 3 bases from V and 1 from J, leaving 17 bases between them. CDR3 protein: CASSPSRAVGGTDTQYF. In DNA form, the CDR3 reads TGTGCCAGCTCACCTTCCAGAGCAGTGGGCGGCACAGATACGCAGTATTTT.

This clone appeared a single time. The chain carries TRBV3-1 (or the pseudogene TRBV3-2) and TRBJ1-4; 8 nucleotides align to TRBD1. The CDR3 has 17 residues. V was clipped by 0 bases and J by 8 bases; unmatched bases: 11. Germline lookup yields CDR1 LGHDT and CDR2 YNNKEL (reference sequence). The CDR3 nucleotides read TGTGCCAGCAGCCAAGAAGTCCCAGGACAGGGCACCGAAAAACTGTTTTTT. Residues: CASSQEVPGQGTEKLFF.

The chain employs TRBV7-9 and TRBJ1-1; D remains ambiguous. Trimming pared 5 bases from V and 5 bases from J, leaving 15 bases between. Germline CDR1 SEHNR, CDR2 FQNEAQ (reference sequence). The length of the CDR3 is 14 residues. CDR3 sequence reads: CASSPAFMDTEAFF. The CDR3 coding sequence is TGTGCCAGCAGCCCAGCCTTTATGGATACTGAAGCTTTCTTT. Full variable domain (missing parts from reference TRBV7-9 and TRBJ1-1): DTGVSQNPRHKITKRGQNVTFRCDPISEHNRLYWYRQTLGQGPEFLTYFQNEAQLEKSRLLSDRFSAERPKGSFSTLEIQRTEQGDSAMYLCASSPAFMDTEAFFGQGTRLTVV.

The chain combines TRBV21-1 with TRBJ2-5. TRBV21-1 is described as a pseudogene. The CDR3 has 15 residues. The CDR3 loop is CASSKSTVNNLNQYF. As DNA, the CDR3 is TGTGCCAGCAGCAAATCGACGGTGAATAATCTAAACCAGTACTTC.

This clone was counted once. This rearrangement joins TRBV13 to TRBJ2-1, with 8 positions matching TRBD1. The length of the CDR3 is 16 residues. Germline V gene data show CDR1 as PRHDT and CDR2 as FYEKMQ (reference sequence). Trimming took 3 bases from V and 2 from J; bases not matched to a gene: 6. CDR3 sequence reads: CASSFGTGLTYNEQFF. DNA of the CDR3: TGTGCCAGCAGCTTCGGGACAGGTCTGACCTACAATGAGCAGTTCTTC.

Comments on this clone: Germline and junction disagree at one end, which may indicate a read error. The rearrangement links TRBV11-2 to TRBJ1-5; 7 positions agree with TRBD1. The CDR3 has 12 residues. Germline V gives CDR1 SGHAT, CDR2 FQNNGV. In DNA, the CDR3 is TGTGCCAGCAGCTCTACCGGGACAGCTCTTTCTTTT. It is translated as CASSSTGTALSF. The full variable domain, rest sourced from reference TRBV11-2 and TRBJ1-5, is EAGVAQSPRYKIIEKRQSVAFWCNPISGHATLYWYQQILGQGPKLLIQFQNNGVVDDSQLPKDRFSAERLKGVDSTLKIQPAKLEDSAVYLCASSSTGTALSFGDGTRLSIL.